This T cell receptor (beta chain) appears in the sequencing data of a study of beta chain features in type 1 diabetes. For the study at large: Examined across all samples were about 99,000,000 sorted cells.

Regarding the study as a whole: Shorter TCRB CDR3s, moderately but significantly so, marked every one of the four CD4+ subsets in Type 1 diabetes patients. Whether TCRB rearrangement is influenced by HLA type was left unresolved in this analysis. The naive, central memory and Treg TCRB repertoires showed an apparent similarity that was greater among patients than among healthy donors.

This clone was detected only a few times. Its target is unknown. Germline V gene data show CDR1 as MGHDK and CDR2 as SYGVNS. The trim removed 2 bases at V and 9 bases at J, leaving 9 bases unmatched. The CDR3 has 16 residues. cDNA synthesis used the whole RNA isolate, giving expressed TCRB sequences. Profiling relied on immunoSEQ multiplex PCR, and the TCRdb table lists in-frame clones only, not all of them. The sample lists 630,000 or so clones; over 13% were seen once. Staining for CD45RO/CCR7/CD25/CD127/CD95/CD27 allowed sorting of CD4+ naive, central memory, regulatory and stem cell-like memory cells.

This chain joins TRBV25-1 and TRBJ2-1, with TRBD1 matching 11 bases. The sequenced material came from naive CD4+ T cells from blood. This TCR derives from a man between 18 and 35 years old with type 1 diabetes. The chain's CDR3 is CASSEAGTGGSGEQFF. Written as DNA, the CDR3 is TGTGCCAGCAGTGAAGCCGGGACAGGGGGGTCAGGTGAGCAGTTCTTC. The whole variable domain, remainder taken from reference TRBV25-1 and TRBJ2-1, is EADIYQTPRYLVIGTGKKITLECSQTMGHDKMYWYQQDPGMELHLIHYSYGVNSTEKGDLSSESTVSRIRTEHFPLTLESARPSHTSQYLCASSEAGTGGSGEQFFGPGTRLTVL.